Below, 22 T cell receptor beta chains from the same sample are listed, as sequenced in a study of blood T cell repertoires in COVID-19. Sequencing was performed with immunoSEQ multiplex PCR; in TCRdb, only in-frame clones are kept and a portion is missing. The sample has fewer than 150,000 clones; over 70% are singletons. Sequencing was done on a sample of peripheral blood. Receptor source: a woman in her seventies with acute or convalescent COVID-19.

This CDR3 is CASSPRGLAGAGELFF. CDR3 coding DNA: TGTGCCAGCTCACCACGGGGACTAGCGGGGGCCGGGGAGCTGTTTTTT. V gene TRBV18 combines with J gene TRBJ2-2; 14 bases agree with TRBD2. V gave up 1 base and J gave up 6 bases; unmatched junction bases: 1. Germline CDR1 is KGHSH and CDR2 is LQKENI. The CDR3 runs 16 residues.

The V and J genes are TRBV7-9 and TRBJ1-1; TRBD1 might be the D (5 bases). The V and J ends lost 5 bases and 1 base respectively, with 11 bases between them. Germline assignment: CDR1 SEHNR and CDR2 FQNEAQ (reference sequence). CDR3 length: 14 residues. CDR3 nucleotide sequence: TGTGCCAGCAGCCGGGACTCCTGGAACACTGAAGCTTTCTTT. This codes for CASSRDSWNTEAFF.

The chain has TRBV27 and TRBJ2-7, with 8 nucleotides matching TRBD1. V dropped 6 bases and J dropped 0; count of bases not matched to a gene: 7. The germline V gene encodes CDR1 MNHEY and CDR2 SMNVEV (reference sequence). The CDR3 is 15 residues long. The CDR3 sequence is CASSFTGGGSYEQYF. Written as DNA, the CDR3 is TGTGCCAGCAGCTTTACAGGGGGAGGCTCCTACGAGCAGTACTTC.

The genes are TRBV5-6 and TRBJ1-6; perhaps TRBD1 as D (6 bases). Trimming removed 4 bases at V and 1 base at J, with 18 bases between. CDR1 is SGHDT and CDR2 is YYEEEE in the germline V gene. This CDR3 comprises 18 residues. CDR3 amino acids: CASSLLWSGVSYNSPLHF. The CDR3 nucleotides are TGTGCCAGCAGCCTGTTGTGGTCAGGGGTATCCTATAATTCACCCCTCCACTTT.

The chain combines TRBV14 with TRBJ2-7; tentative D call: TRBD2 (6 bases). The CDR3 totals 13 residues. CDR1 and CDR2 (germline): SGHDN, FVKESK. V lost 5 bases and J lost 0, with 8 bases in between. The CDR3 DNA reads TGTGCCAGCAGCGCCGGGGGCTCCTACGAGCAGTACTTC. Translating it yields CASSAGGSYEQYF.

This chain links TRBV7-2 with TRBJ1-1, with D unclear. Germline V CDR1 and CDR2: SGHTA, FQGNSA. The V end lost 5 bases, the J end lost 6 bases, and 16 bases lay between the germline ends. CDR3 length equals 14 residues. The CDR3 bases are TGTGCCAGCAGCCCAGGCGCAGCCATCTCTGAAGCTTTCTTT. Amino acid sequence: CASSPGAAISEAFF.

This chain links TRBV3-1 (or the pseudogene TRBV3-2) with TRBJ1-2, with TRBD1 identical over 11 bases. The CDR3 length is 15 residues. The V gene's germline CDR1 is LGHDT and CDR2 YNNKEL (reference sequence). J gave up 4 bases and V 5 bases, and 6 bases lay outside the gene matches. The DNA of the CDR3 is TGTGCCAGCAGCTATAGGACAGGGGGCATCTATGGCTACACCTTC. Its protein is CASSYRTGGIYGYTF.

This clone was observed once. V usage is TRBV15 and J usage is TRBJ2-7; 9 bases align to TRBD1. Losses at the gene ends were 3 bases for V and 6 bases for J; bases not matched to a gene: 12. This CDR3 region has 16 residues. From germline, CDR1 is LNHNV and CDR2 YYDKDF (reference sequence). CDR3 coding DNA: TGTGCCACCAGCAGCCTCCGGGACAGGGACGGTGGCGAGCAGTACTTC. Translation gives CATSSLRDRDGGEQYF.

CDR3 sequence (DNA): TGTGCCAGCAGCTTGGGACAGTACTATGGCTACACCTTC. Protein sequence: CASSLGQYYGYTF. This chain uses TRBV7-2 with TRBJ1-2, with TRBD1 identical over 7 bases. Germline V CDR1 and CDR2: SGHTA, FQGNSA. J gave up 3 bases and V 3 bases, and 1 base lay outside the gene matches. The CDR3 totals 13 residues.

V is TRBV18 and J is TRBJ1-1; 7 positions agree with TRBD1. CDR3 length equals 17 residues. Germline CDR1 is KGHSH and CDR2 is LQKENI. V trimming: 4 bases; J trimming: 0 bases; junction bases outside the gene matches: 11. This CDR3 reads CASSHVTGAEVNTEAFF. The CDR3 DNA sequence: TGTGCCAGCTCACATGTAACAGGGGCGGAGGTGAACACTGAAGCTTTCTTT.

This clone appeared a single time. This chain links TRBV3-1 (or the pseudogene TRBV3-2) with TRBJ2-3, with 8 positions matching TRBD2. The CDR3 sequence is 15 residues long. From germline, CDR1 is LGHDT and CDR2 YNNKEL (reference sequence). J gave up 2 bases and V 7 bases, and 8 bases lay outside the gene matches. This CDR3 reads CASTRHGGDTDTQYF. CDR3 sequence (DNA): TGTGCCAGCACCCGACACGGGGGGGACACAGATACGCAGTATTTT.

CDR3 sequence: CASSTDSGGNQPQHF. The CDR3 nucleotides read TGTGCCAGCAGCACGGATTCGGGAGGGAATCAGCCCCAGCATTTT. The chain joins TRBV5-5 to TRBJ1-5; D is ambiguous. This CDR3 is 15 amino acids long. V was shortened by 4 bases and J by 4 bases, with 15 bases between the two germline ends. The germline gives CDR1 SGHKS, CDR2 YYEKEE (reference sequence). Full variable domain (rest looked up from reference TRBV5-5 and TRBJ1-5): DAGVTQSPTHLIKTRGQQVTLRCSPISGHKSVSWYQQVLGQGPQFIFQYYEKEERGRGNFPDRFSARQFPNYSSELNVNALLLGDSALYLCASSTDSGGNQPQHFGDGTRLSIL.

The chain carries TRBV5-1 and TRBJ2-1; D gene unclear. There are 15 residues in the CDR3. Germline V gives CDR1 SGHRS, CDR2 YFSETQ. The V end was cut by 2 bases, the J end by 4 bases, with 13 bases between. CDR3: CASSLTRVSYNEQFF. Written as DNA, the CDR3 is TGCGCCAGCAGCTTAACCCGGGTATCATACAATGAGCAGTTCTTC.

The genes are TRBV19 and TRBJ1-5; D remains unclear. Germline V lookup: CDR1 LNHDA, CDR2 SQIVND (reference sequence). With 6 bases removed from V and 3 bases from J, the gap between germline ends came to 12 bases. CDR3 length equals 14 residues. This CDR3 reads CASRLGEVNQPQHF. Here the CDR3 DNA reads TGTGCCAGTAGGCTCGGGGAGGTCAATCAGCCCCAGCATTTT.

The chain is built from TRBV19 and TRBJ2-5; 11 bases align to TRBD1. The V segment lost 5 bases and the J segment 5 bases; nucleotides outside the gene matches: 4. The CDR3 has 14 residues. In germline, CDR1 is LNHDA, CDR2 SQIVND (reference sequence). Here the CDR3 DNA reads TGTGCCAGTAGTGGGACAGGGGGTTTGGAGACCCAGTACTTC. Translating it yields CASSGTGGLETQYF.

The chain is built from TRBV19 and TRBJ1-2; weak D call: TRBD1 (6 bases). CDR3 size: 12 residues. V was cut by 7 bases and J by 6 bases, with 12 bases left in between. Per germline, CDR1 LNHDA and CDR2 SQIVND (reference sequence). DNA of the CDR3: TGTGCCAGTACCCCCGGGGGGCATGGCTACACCTTC. Translation gives CASTPGGHGYTF. The entire variable domain, with the rest obtained from reference TRBV19 and TRBJ1-2, is as follows: DGGITQSPKYLFRKEGQNVTLSCEQNLNHDAMYWYRQDPGQGLRLIYYSQIVNDFQKGDIAEGYSVSREKKESFPLTVTSAQKNPTAFYLCASTPGGHGYTFGSGTRLTVV.

This rearrangement joins TRBV9 to TRBJ2-3; weak D call: TRBD2 (7 bases). Looked up from germline, CDR1 is SGDLS and CDR2 is YYNGEE. The CDR3 runs to 16 residues. V lost 0 bases and J 2 bases, leaving 13 bases between the germline ends. The chain's CDR3 is CASSVEGGGFTDTQYF. CDR3 nucleotide sequence: TGTGCCAGCAGCGTAGAGGGGGGGGGCTTCACAGATACGCAGTATTTT.

The V and J genes are TRBV5-1 and TRBJ2-5, with no clear D. Germline CDR1 is SGHRS and CDR2 is YFSETQ. CDR3 length: 13 residues. Trimming removed 0 bases at V and 2 bases at J, with 5 bases between. CDR3 amino acids: CASSLARQETQYF. In DNA, the CDR3 is TGCGCCAGCAGCTTGGCCAGGCAAGAGACCCAGTACTTC.

CDR3 in DNA: TGTGCCAGCAGTTTGATGAGGGACACCATATATTTT. It yields the protein CASSLMRDTIYF. The rearrangement uses TRBV12-3 or TRBV12-4 and TRBJ1-3; D gene ambiguous. V was cut by 3 bases and J by 8 bases, with 8 bases left in between. The CDR3 spans 12 residues.

The gene calls are TRBV28 and TRBJ2-7; no reliable D call. The germline CDR1 and CDR2 sequences are MDHEN and SYDVKM. V was shortened by 0 bases and J by 0 bases, with 6 bases between the two germline ends. The CDR3 contains 14 residues. CDR3 DNA: TGTGCCAGCAGTTTATGGGGCACCTCCTACGAGCAGTACTTC. It is translated as CASSLWGTSYEQYF.

This rearrangement joins TRBV6-5 to TRBJ2-5; possible D gene TRBD2, 5 bases. This CDR3 has 15 amino acids. Trimming took off 4 bases at V and 2 bases at J, with 14 bases between the two ends. Germline values: CDR1 MNHEY, CDR2 SVGAGI. CDR3: CASSLDPAGQETQYF. In DNA, the CDR3 is TGTGCCAGCAGTTTGGACCCTGCGGGTCAAGAGACCCAGTACTTC.

This clone was counted once. The chain uses TRBV6-5 and TRBJ2-1; 8 bases are shared with TRBD1. Trimming removed 10 bases from V and 5 bases from J; junction bases left unmatched: 7. Germline values: CDR1 MNHEY, CDR2 SVGAGI. This CDR3 is built from 13 residues. CDR3 nucleotides: TGTGCCATAATGGGACAGGAAAACAATGAGCAGTTCTTC. Residues: CAIMGQENNEQFF.